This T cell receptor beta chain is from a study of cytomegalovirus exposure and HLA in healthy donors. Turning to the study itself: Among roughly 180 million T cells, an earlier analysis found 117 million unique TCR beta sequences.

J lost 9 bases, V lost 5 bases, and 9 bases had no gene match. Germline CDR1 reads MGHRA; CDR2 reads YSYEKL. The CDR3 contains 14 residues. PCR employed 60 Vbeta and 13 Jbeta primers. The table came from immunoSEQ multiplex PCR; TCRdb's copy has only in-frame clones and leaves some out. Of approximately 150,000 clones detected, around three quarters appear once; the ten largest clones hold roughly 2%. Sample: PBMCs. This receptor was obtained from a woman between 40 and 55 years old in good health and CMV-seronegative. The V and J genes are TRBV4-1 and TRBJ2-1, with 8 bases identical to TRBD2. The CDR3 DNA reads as TGCGCCAGCAGCAAGGGGCGGGGGGAGGTTGAGCAGTTCTTC. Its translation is CASSKGRGEVEQFF.